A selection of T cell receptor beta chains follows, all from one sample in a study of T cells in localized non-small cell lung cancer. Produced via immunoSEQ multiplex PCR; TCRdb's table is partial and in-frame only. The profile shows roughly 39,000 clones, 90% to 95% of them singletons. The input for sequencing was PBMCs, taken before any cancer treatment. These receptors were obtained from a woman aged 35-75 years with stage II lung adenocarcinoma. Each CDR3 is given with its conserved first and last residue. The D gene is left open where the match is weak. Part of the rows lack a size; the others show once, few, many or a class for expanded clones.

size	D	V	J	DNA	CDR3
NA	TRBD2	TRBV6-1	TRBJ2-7	TGTGCCAGCAGTGACCCAGCGGGGGGTTTCTACGAGCAGTACTTC	CASSDPAGGFYEQYF
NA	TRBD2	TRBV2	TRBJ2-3	TGTGCCAGCCTCTGGGGAGCGGGAGGGAGGACAGATACGCAGTATTTT	CASLWGAGGRTDTQYF
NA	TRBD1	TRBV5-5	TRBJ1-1	TGTGCCAGCAGCTTGACCGGGACAGGGAGGAACACTGAAGCTTTCTTT	CASSLTGTGRNTEAFF
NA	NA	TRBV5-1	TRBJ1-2	TGCGCCAGCAGCCAGATGGGGATCTCTAACTATGGCTACACCTTC	CASSQMGISNYGYTF
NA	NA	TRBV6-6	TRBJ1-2	TGTGCCAGCAGTTACTTCGACGGCTATGGCTACACCTTC	CASSYFDGYGYTF
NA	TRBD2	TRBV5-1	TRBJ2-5	TGCGCCAGCAGCTTGGACCCGGGAGGGCCTTCCCAAGAGACCCAGTACTTC	CASSLDPGGPSQETQYF
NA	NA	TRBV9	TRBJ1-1	TGTGCCAGCAGCGTAGAACAGGCGAAATACGGTGAAGCTTTCTTT	CASSVEQAKYGEAFF
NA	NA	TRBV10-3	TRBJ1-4	TGTGCCATCAGTGCGGGAGGGAGCTATGAAAAACTGTTTTTT	CAISAGGSYEKLFF
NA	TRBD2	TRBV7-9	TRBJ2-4	TGTGCCAGCAGCTTGGGACTAGCGGGAGGGCCAGCCAAAAACATTCAGTACTTC	CASSLGLAGGPAKNIQYF
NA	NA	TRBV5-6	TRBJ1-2	TGTGCCAGCAGCTTGGGGGGGATAAACTATGGCTACACCTTC	CASSLGGINYGYTF
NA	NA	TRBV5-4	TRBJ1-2	TGTGCCAGCAGCTTGGAGTCGCAGGGGACGGATGGCTACACCTTC	CASSLESQGTDGYTF
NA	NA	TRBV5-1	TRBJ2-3	TGCGCCAGCAGCTTGGCCCAGGGAACAGATACGCAGTATTTT	CASSLAQGTDTQYF
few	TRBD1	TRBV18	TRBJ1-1	TGTGCCAGCTCACCTTCCAGACAGGGACGAGTGAACACTGAAGCTTTCTTT	CASSPSRQGRVNTEAFF
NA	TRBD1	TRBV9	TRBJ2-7	TGTGCCAGCAGCGTAGGTTCCGGGACAGGGTATTACGAGCAGTACTTC	CASSVGSGTGYYEQYF
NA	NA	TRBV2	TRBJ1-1	TGTGCCAGCAGACTGTATGAGGACACTGAAGCTTTCTTT	CASRLYEDTEAFF
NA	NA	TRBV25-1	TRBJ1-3	TGTGCCAGCAGACCCGACCGTAACTCTGGAAACACCATATATTTT	CASRPDRNSGNTIYF
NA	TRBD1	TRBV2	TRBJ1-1	TGTGCCAGCAGGGACAGGGCGGACACTGAAGCTTTCTTT	CASRDRADTEAFF
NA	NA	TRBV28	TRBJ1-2	TGTGCCAGCAAGTACGGACCCACGACTTACCCGTCTGATGGCTACACCTTC	CASKYGPTTYPSDGYTF
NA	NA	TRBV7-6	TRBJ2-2	TGTGCCAGCAGCTCCAGGGTGACCGGGGAGCTGTTTTTT	CASSSRVTGELFF
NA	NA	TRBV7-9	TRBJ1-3	TGTGCCAGCAGCTTAAACGATAACACCATATATTTT	CASSLNDNTIYF
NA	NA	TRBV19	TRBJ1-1	TGTGCCAGTAGTCCTTTACACCAGCGAGGCACTGAAGCTTTCTTT	CASSPLHQRGTEAFF
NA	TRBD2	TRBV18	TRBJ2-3	TGTGCCAGCTCACGATCTAGCGGGGCAGGCACAGATACGCAGTATTTT	CASSRSSGAGTDTQYF
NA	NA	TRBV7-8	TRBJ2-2	TGTGCCAGCAGCAGAAAGGGACTTCACACCGGGGAGCTGTTTTTT	CASSRKGLHTGELFF
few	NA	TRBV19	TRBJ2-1	TGTGCCAGTAGTATAGGTAACCTCCGGCACAATGAGCAGTTCTTC	CASSIGNLRHNEQFF
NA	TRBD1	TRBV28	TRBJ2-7	TGTGCCAGCAGTTTGGGGCCCAGGGGGCCTAATCGCTACGAGCAGTACTTC	CASSLGPRGPNRYEQYF
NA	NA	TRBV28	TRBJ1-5	TGTGCCAGTAGTGGGCCCCAAGAAGACTATAGCAATCAGCCCCAGCATTTT	CASSGPQEDYSNQPQHF
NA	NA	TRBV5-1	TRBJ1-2	TGCGCCAGCAGCGTAGACGGGTCTTACTATGGCTACACCTTC	CASSVDGSYYGYTF
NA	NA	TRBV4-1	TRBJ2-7	TGCGCCAGCAGCCAAGGACGTCGCACGTACTTC	CASSQGRRTYF
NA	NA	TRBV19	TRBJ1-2	TGTGCCAGTAGTGTTCAGGGGTTCGGCTATGGCTACACCTTC	CASSVQGFGYGYTF
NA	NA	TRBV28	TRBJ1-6	TGTGCCAGCAGTTTGAGCGGGGTAAAACGGGAATCACCCCTCCACTTT	CASSLSGVKRESPLHF
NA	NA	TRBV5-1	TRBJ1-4	TGCGCCAGCAGCTTGGGAGGGACCACTAATGAAAAACTGTTTTTT	CASSLGGTTNEKLFF
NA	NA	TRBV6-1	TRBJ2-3	TGTGCCAGCAGTGAACGTGGACCGCGCACAGATACGCAGTATTTT	CASSERGPRTDTQYF
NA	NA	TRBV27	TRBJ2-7	TGTGCCAGCAGTTTATCAGGAGGGGGGAGGTACGAGCAGTACTTC	CASSLSGGGRYEQYF
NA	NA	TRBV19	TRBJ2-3	TGTGCCAGTAGTATAGCACGGGAGTGGCAGGATACGCAGTATTTT	CASSIAREWQDTQYF
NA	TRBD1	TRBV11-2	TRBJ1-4	TGTGCCAGCAGCCCGGGACAGGATTGGGATAATGAAAAACTGTTTTTT	CASSPGQDWDNEKLFF
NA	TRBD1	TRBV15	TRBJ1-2	TGTGCCACCAGCGGGACAGGGCTAGGAGGCTACACCTTC	CATSGTGLGGYTF
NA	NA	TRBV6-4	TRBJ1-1	TGTGCCAGCCGGAAGACACAGAACACTGAAGCTTTCTTT	CASRKTQNTEAFF
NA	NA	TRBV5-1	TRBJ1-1	TGCGCCAGCAGCTTGGCCACGGGGCTGAACACTGAAGCTTTCTTT	CASSLATGLNTEAFF
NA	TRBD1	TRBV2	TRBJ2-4	TGTGCCAGCAGTGAGTTGGGGACAGGGAAAAACATTCAGTACTTC	CASSELGTGKNIQYF
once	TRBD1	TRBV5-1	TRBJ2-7	TGCGCCAGCGGCCGGGACAGGGGCCGCGAGCAGTACTTC	CASGRDRGREQYF
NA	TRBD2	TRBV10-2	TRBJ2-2	TGCGCCAGCACAGGGACTAGCGGGAGCCTCCCCGGGGAGCTGTTTTTT	CASTGTSGSLPGELFF
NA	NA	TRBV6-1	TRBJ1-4	TGTGCCAGCAGTGAAGGCAAGGCAGGGGTGACGACTAATGAAAAACTGTTTTTT	CASSEGKAGVTTNEKLFF
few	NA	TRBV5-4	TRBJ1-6	TGTGCCAGCCAATACGGACAGAATTCACCCCTCCACTTT	CASQYGQNSPLHF
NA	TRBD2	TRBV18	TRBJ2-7	TGTGCCAGCTCACCTACTAGCGGGCCCTCCTACGAGCAGTACTTC	CASSPTSGPSYEQYF
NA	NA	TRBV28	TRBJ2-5	TGTGCCAGCAGAGAAACCCAGCAAGAGACCCAGTACTTC	CASRETQQETQYF
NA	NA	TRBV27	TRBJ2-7	TGTGCCAGCAGTTGGTGGGACTTCACCTACGAGCAGTACTTC	CASSWWDFTYEQYF
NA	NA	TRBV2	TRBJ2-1	TGTGCCAGCTTACCAGCGGCATACAATGAGCAGTTCTTC	CASLPAAYNEQFF
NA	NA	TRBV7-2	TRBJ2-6	TGTGCCAGCAGCTTAAGTAGCAACTCTGGGGCCAACGTCCTGACTTTC	CASSLSSNSGANVLTF
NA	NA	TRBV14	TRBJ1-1	TGTGCCAGCAGCCTGGTGCTACAGGGGAACACTGAAGCTTTCTTT	CASSLVLQGNTEAFF
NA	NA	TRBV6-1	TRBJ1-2	TGTGCCAGCAGTGAAGCGCCGGGGCGGCAATATGGCTACACCTTC	CASSEAPGRQYGYTF
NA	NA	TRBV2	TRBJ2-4	TGTGCCAGCAGTTCTCTCCTGGAGGGTCACGGGTTGTACTTC	CASSSLLEGHGLYF
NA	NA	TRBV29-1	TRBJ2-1	TGCAGCCCCGTACTAGGTGTCAGCCATGAGCAGTTCTTC	CSPVLGVSHEQFF
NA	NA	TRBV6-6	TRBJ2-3	TGTGCCAGCAGTTACTCCCCGGGGGCGGATACGCAGTATTTT	CASSYSPGADTQYF
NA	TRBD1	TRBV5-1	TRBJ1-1	TGCGCCAGCAGCTTGGGGGACAGTGAAGCTTTCTTT	CASSLGDSEAFF
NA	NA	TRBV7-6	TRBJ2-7	TGTGCCAGCAGCCAGGATTTAAATGTAGGCGGGACCTTTTCCTACGAGCAGTACTTC	CASSQDLNVGGTFSYEQYF
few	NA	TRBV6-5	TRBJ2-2	TGTGCCAGCAGTTCCCGTACCGGGGAGCTGTTTTTT	CASSSRTGELFF
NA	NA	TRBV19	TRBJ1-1	TGTGCCAGTAGTATCAGACAGATGAACACTGAAGCTTTCTTT	CASSIRQMNTEAFF
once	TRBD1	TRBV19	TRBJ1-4	TGTGCCAGTGGGGGACAGAGGATCCCAACTAATGAAAAACTGTTTTTT	CASGGQRIPTNEKLFF
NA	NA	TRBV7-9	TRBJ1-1	TGTGCCAGCAGCTTAGGGGGGATAGAAGGCGGGGCTTTCTTT	CASSLGGIEGGAFF